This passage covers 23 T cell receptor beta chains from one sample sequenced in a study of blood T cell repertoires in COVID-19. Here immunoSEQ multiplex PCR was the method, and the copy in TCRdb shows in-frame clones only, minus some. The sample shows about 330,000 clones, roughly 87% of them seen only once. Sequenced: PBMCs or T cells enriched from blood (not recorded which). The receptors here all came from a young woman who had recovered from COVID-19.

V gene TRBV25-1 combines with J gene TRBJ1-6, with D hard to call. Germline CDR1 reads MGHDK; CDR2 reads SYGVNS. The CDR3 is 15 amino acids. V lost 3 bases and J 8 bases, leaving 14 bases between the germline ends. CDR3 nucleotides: TGTGCCAGCAGTGAGGTCAGCTTGAGGGATTCACCCCTCCACTTT. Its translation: CASSEVSLRDSPLHF.

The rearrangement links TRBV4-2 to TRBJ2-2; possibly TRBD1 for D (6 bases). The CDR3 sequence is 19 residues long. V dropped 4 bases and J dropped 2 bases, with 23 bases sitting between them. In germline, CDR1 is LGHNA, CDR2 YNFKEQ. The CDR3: CASSPHGAGASTNTGELFF. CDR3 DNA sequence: TGTGCCAGCAGCCCTCACGGGGCAGGGGCAAGCACAAACACCGGGGAGCTGTTTTTT.

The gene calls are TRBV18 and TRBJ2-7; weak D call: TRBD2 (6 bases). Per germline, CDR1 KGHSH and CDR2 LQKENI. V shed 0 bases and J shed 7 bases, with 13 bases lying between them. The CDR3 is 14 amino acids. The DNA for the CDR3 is TGTGCCAGCTCACCACCGGTCGGGGGAGGTGAGCAGTACTTC. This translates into CASSPPVGGGEQYF.

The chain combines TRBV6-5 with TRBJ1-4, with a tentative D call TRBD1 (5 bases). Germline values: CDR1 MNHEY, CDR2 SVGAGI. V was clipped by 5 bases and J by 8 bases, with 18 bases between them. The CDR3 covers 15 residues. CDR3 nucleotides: TGTGCCAGCAGTCCCGCTGGGGGGGTCCGGGAAAAACTGTTTTTT. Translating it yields CASSPAGGVREKLFF.

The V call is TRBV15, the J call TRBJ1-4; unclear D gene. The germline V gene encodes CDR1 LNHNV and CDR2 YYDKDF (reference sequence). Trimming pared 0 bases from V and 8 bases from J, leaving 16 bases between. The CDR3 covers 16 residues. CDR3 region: CATSRDGSRVGEKLFF. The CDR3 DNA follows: TGTGCCACCAGCAGAGATGGGAGCCGGGTGGGAGAAAAACTGTTTTTT. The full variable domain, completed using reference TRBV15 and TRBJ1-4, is DAMVIQNPRYQVTQFGKPVTLSCSQTLNHNVMYWYQQKSSQAPKLLFHYYDKDFNNEADTPDNFQSRRPNTSFCFLDIRSPGLGDTAMYLCATSRDGSRVGEKLFFGSGTQLSVL.

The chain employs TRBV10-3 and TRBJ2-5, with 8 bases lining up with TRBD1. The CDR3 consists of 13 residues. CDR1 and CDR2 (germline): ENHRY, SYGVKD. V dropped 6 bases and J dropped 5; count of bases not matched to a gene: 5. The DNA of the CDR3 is TGTGCCATCAGCCCTGGACAGGGTGAGACCCAGTACTTC. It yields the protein CAISPGQGETQYF.

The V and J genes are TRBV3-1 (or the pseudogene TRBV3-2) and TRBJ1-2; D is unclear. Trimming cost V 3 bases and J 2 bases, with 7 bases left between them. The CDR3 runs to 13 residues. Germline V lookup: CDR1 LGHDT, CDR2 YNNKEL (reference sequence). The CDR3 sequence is CASSHGQNYGYTF. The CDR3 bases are TGTGCCAGCAGCCATGGGCAGAACTATGGCTACACCTTC.

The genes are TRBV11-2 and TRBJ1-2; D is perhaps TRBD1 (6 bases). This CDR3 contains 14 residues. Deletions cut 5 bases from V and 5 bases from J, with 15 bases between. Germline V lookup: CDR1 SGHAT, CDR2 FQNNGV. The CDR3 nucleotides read TGTGCCAGCAGCCGCCGCGGGGGCGGTTATGGCTACACCTTC. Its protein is CASSRRGGGYGYTF.

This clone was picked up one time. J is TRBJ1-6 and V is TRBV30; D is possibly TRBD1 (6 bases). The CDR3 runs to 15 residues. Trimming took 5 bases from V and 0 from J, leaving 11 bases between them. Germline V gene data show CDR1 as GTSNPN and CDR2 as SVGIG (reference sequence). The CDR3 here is CAWDQGHSYNSPLHF. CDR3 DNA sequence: TGTGCCTGGGACCAGGGGCACTCCTATAATTCACCCCTCCACTTT.

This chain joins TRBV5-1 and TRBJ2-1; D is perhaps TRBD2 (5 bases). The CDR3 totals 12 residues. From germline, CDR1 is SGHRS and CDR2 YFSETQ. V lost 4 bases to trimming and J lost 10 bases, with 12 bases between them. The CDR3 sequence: CASSRSGGEQFF. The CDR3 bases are TGCGCCAGCAGCCGGAGCGGCGGGGAGCAGTTCTTC.

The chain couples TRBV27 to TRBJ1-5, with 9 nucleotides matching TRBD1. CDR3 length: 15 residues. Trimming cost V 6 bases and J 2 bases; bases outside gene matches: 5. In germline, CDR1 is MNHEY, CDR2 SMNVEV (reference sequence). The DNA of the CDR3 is TGTGCCAGCAGGGACAGGGGAGGAGGCAATCAGCCCCAGCATTTT. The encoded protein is CASRDRGGGNQPQHF.

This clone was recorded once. The CDR3 protein is CAWSGGGETQYF. The CDR3 DNA is TGTGCCTGGAGTGGAGGAGGAGAGACCCAGTACTTC. V is TRBV30 and J is TRBJ2-5; possibly TRBD2 for D (5 bases). The CDR3 is made up of 12 amino acids. Germline loops: CDR1 GTSNPN, CDR2 SVGIG (reference sequence). The V end was cut by 1 base, the J end by 4 bases, with 7 bases between.

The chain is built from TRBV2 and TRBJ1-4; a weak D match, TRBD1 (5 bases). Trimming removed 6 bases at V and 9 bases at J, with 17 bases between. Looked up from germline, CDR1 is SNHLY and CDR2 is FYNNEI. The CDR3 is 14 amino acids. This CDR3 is CASRVRQGGKKLFF. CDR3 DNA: TGTGCCAGCAGAGTGAGGCAGGGCGGGAAAAAACTGTTTTTT.

The CDR3 DNA follows: TGCGCCAGCAGCCTACAGGGGGCGGGTGGGGCCAACGTCCTGACTTTC. Amino acids: CASSLQGAGGANVLTF. The genes are TRBV4-1 and TRBJ2-6; 9 bases match TRBD1. CDR1 and CDR2 from the germline V gene are MGHRA and YSYEKL. V was pared by 4 bases and J by 3 bases, with 4 bases of the junction left unmatched. The length of the CDR3 is 16 residues.

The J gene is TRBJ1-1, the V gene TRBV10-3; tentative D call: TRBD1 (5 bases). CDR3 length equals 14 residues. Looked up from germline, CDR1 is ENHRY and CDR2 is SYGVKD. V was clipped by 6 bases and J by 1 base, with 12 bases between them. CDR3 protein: CAISREGRNTEAFF. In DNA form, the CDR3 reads TGTGCCATCAGCAGGGAGGGGAGGAACACTGAAGCTTTCTTT.

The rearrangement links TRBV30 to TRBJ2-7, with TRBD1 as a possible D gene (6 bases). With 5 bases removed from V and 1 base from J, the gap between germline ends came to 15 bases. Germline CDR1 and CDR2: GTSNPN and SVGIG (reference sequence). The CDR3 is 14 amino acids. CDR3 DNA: TGTGCCTGGGGACCCGGGACATTTTCCTACGAGCAGTACTTC. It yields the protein CAWGPGTFSYEQYF.

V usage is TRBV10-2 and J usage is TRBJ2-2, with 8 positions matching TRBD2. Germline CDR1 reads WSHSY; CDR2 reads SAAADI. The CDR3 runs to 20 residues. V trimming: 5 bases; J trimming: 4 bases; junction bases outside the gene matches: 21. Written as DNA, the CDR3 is TGCGCCAGCAGTTACCCTTTCGGGGGGGCTGGGTTTTTGACCACCGGGGAGCTGTTTTTT. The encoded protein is CASSYPFGGAGFLTTGELFF.

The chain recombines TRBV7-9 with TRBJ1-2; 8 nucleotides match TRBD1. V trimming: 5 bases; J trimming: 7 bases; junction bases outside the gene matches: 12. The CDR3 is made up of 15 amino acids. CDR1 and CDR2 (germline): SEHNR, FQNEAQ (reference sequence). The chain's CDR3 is CASSPYVGQGAGYTF. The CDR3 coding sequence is TGTGCCAGCAGCCCATATGTTGGACAGGGTGCTGGCTACACCTTC.

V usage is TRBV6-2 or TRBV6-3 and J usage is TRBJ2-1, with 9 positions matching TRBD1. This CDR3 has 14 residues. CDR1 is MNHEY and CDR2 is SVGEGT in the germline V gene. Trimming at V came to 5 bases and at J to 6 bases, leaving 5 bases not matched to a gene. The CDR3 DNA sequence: TGTGCCAGCAGTAAGACAGGGGGTACCAATGAGCAGTTCTTC. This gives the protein CASSKTGGTNEQFF.

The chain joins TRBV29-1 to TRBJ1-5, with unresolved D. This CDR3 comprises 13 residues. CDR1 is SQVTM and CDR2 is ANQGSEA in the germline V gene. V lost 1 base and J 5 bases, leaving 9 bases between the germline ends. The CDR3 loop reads CSVEVAAYQPQHF. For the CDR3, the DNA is TGCAGCGTTGAAGTGGCCGCTTATCAGCCCCAGCATTTT.

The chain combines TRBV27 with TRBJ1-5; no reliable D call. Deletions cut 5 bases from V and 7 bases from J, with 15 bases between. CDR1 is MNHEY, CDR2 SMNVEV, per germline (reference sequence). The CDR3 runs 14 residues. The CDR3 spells CASSPSFGNQPQHF. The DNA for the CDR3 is TGTGCCAGCAGTCCATCATTCGGTAACCAGCCCCAGCATTTT.

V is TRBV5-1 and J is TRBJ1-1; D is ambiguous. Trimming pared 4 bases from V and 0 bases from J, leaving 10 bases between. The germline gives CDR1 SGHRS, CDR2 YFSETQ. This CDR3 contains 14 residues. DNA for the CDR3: TGCGCCAGCAGCCCAGATACCGTGAACACTGAAGCTTTCTTT. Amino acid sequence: CASSPDTVNTEAFF. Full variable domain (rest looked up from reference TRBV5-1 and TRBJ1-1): KAGVTQTPRYLIKTRGQQVTLSCSPISGHRSVSWYQQTPGQGLQFLFEYFSETQRNKGNFPGRFSGRQFSNSRSEMNVSTLELGDSALYLCASSPDTVNTEAFFGQGTRLTVV.

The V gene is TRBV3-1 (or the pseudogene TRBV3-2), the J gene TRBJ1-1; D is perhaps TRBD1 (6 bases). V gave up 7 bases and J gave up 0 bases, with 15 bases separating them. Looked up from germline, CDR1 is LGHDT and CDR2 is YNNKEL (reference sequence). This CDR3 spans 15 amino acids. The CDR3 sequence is CASTEEGGVNTEAFF. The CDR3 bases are TGTGCCAGCACCGAGGAGGGGGGGGTGAACACTGAAGCTTTCTTT.